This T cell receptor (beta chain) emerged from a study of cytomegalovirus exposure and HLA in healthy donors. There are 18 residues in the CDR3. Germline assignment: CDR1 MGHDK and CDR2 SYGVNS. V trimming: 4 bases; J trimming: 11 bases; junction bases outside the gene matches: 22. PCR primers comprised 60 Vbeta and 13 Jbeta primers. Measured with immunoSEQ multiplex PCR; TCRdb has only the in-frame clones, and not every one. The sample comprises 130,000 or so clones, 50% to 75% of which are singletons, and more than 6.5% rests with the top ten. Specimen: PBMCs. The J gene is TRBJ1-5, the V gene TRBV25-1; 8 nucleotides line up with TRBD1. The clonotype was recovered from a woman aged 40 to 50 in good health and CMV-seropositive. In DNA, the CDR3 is TGTGCCAGCAGTGCTAAACCGGGACAGGTCCGCCGAACATCCGCCCAGCATTTT. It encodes CASSAKPGQVRRTSAQHF.